The clone carrying this T cell receptor (beta chain) appeared a few times. What it recognizes is unknown. Deep sequencing aimed at 1 in 200,000 to 1 in 1 million T cells' resolution. Some clones are missing from TCRdb's copy, which holds only in-frame ones; the method was immunoSEQ multiplex PCR. Here the sample spans 200,000 or so clones, 70% being singletons. The data stem from a study of cytotoxic CD8 clonotypes in ibrutinib-treated CLL. Whole-study findings and limits: Contraction or stability on treatment characterized the public clonotypes, which were uncommon.

CDR3 length: 13 residues. Trimming took off 2 bases at V and 9 bases at J, with 11 bases between the two ends. Germline-derived CDR1 and CDR2 are MNHNY and SVGAGI (reference sequence). Genomic DNA for TCR beta libraries, around 2 micrograms, came from cryopreserved PBMCs. Source: PBMCs, taken after 12 months of ibrutinib treatment. The TCR was taken from a human donor with chronic lymphocytic leukemia. The genes are TRBV6-6 and TRBJ2-1; D may correspond to TRBD1 or TRBD2 (5 bases each). As DNA, the CDR3 is TGTGCCAGCAGTTACGAGGTGAGGGGTGAGCAGTTCTTC. This gives the protein CASSYEVRGEQFF.